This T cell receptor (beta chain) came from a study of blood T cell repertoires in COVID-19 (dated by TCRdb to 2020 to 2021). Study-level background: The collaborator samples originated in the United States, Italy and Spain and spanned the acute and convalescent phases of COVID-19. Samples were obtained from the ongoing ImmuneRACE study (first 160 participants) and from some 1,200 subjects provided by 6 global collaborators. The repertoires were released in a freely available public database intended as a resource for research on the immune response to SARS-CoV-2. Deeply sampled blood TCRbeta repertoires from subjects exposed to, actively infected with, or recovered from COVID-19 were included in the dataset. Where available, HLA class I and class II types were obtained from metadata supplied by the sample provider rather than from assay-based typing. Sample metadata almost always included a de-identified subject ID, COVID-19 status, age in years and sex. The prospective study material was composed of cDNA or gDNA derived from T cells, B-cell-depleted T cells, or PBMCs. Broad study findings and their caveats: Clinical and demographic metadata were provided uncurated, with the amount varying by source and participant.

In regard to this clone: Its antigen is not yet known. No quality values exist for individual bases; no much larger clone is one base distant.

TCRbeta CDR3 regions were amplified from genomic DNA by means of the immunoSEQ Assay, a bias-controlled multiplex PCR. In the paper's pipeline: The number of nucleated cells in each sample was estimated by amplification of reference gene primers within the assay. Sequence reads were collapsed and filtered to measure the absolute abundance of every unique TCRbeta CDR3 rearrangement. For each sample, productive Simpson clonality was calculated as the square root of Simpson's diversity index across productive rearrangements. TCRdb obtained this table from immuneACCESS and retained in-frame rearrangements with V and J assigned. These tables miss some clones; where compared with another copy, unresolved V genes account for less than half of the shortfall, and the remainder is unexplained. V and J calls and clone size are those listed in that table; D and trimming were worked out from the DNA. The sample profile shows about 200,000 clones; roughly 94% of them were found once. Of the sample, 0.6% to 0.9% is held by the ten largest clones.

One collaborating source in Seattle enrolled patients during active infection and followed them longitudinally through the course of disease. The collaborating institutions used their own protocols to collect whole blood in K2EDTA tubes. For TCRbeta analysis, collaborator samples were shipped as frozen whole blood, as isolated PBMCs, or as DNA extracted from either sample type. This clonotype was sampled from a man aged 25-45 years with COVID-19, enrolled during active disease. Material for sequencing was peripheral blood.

The CDR3 in this case is CASSSISTSAGPYGYTF. The nucleotide sequence is given as TGTGCCAGCAGCTCAATATCAACCTCGGCAGGGCCCTATGGCTACACCTTC. The receptor chain draws on TRBV7-9 and TRBJ1-2; TRBD1 could be the D gene, as 5 bases match. The CDR3 has 17 amino acids, counting the end cysteine and phenylalanine. The sequence is cut down to CDR3 DNA, 51 bases in frame from base 1. Trimming takes 4 bases from V and 4 bases from J, and the germline ends sit 22 bases apart. The germline V gene (reference sequence) supplies CDR1 SEHNR and CDR2 FQNEAQ. Here the CDR3 is joined to the reference TRBV7-9 and TRBJ1-2 genes, and the full variable domain is: DTGVSQNPRHKITKRGQNVTFRCDPISEHNRLYWYRQTLGQGPEFLTYFQNEAQLEKSRLLSDRFSAERPKGSFSTLEIQRTEQGDSAMYLCASSSISTSAGPYGYTFGSGTRLTVV.